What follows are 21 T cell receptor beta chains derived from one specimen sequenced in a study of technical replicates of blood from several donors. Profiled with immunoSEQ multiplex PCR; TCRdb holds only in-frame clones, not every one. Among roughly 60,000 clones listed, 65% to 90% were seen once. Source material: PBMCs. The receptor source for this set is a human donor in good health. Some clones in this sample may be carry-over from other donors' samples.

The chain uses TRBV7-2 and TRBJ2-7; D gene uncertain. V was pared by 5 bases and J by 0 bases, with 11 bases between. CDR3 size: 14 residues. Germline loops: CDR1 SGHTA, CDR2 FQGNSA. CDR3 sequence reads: CASSPARLSYEQYF. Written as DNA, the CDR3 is TGTGCCAGCAGCCCCGCCAGGCTCTCCTACGAGCAGTACTTC.

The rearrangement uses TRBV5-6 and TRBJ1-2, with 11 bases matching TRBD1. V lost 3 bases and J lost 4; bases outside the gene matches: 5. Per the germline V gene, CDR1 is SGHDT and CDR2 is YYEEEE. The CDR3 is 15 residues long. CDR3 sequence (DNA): TGTGCCAGCAGCTGGGGGACAGGGGGTAGCTATGGCTACACCTTC. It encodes CASSWGTGGSYGYTF.

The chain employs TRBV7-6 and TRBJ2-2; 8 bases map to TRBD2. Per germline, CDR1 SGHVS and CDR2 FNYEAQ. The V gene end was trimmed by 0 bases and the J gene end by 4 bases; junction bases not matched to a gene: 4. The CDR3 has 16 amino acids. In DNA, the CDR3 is TGTGCCAGCAGCTTAGCCGGGGGGGCGGGCACCGGGGAGCTGTTTTTT. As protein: CASSLAGGAGTGELFF.

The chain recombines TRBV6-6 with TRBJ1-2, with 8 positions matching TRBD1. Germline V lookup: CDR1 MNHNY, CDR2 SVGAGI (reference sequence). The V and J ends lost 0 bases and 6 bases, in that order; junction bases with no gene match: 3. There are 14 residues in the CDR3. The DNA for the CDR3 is TGTGCCAGCAGTTACTCGACAGGGGCCCATGGCTACACCTTC. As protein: CASSYSTGAHGYTF.

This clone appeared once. This CDR3 reads CASSSRDTGELFF. The CDR3, as DNA: TGCGCCAGCAGCTCCCGTGACACCGGGGAGCTGTTTTTT. The genes are TRBV4-1 and TRBJ2-2; D not resolved. Trimming removed 5 bases from V and 3 bases from J, with 7 bases in between. This CDR3 has 13 amino acids. CDR1 MGHRA and CDR2 YSYEKL come from the germline V gene.

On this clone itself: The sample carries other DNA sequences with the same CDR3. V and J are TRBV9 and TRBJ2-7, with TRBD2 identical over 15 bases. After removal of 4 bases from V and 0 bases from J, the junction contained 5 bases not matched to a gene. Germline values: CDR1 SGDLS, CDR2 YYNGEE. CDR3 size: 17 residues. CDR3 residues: CASSTGLAGGPSYEQYF. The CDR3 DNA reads TGTGCCAGCAGCACGGGACTAGCGGGAGGCCCCTCCTACGAGCAGTACTTC.

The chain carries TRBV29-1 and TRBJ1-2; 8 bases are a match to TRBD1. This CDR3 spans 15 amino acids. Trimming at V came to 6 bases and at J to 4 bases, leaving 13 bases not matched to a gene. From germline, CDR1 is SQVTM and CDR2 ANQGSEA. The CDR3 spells CSVTVGITGGYGYTF. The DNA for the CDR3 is TGCAGCGTCACGGTGGGCATAACAGGGGGCTATGGCTACACCTTC.

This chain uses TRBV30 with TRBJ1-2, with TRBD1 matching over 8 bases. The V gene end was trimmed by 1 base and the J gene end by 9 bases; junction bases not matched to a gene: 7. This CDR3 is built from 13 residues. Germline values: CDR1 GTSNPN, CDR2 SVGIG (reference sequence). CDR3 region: CAWSESTGGSYTF. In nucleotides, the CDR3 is TGTGCCTGGAGTGAGAGTACAGGGGGAAGCTACACCTTC.

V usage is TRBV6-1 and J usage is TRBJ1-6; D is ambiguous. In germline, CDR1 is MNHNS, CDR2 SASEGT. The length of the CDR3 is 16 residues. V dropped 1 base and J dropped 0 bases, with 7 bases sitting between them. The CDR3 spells CASSEGYYSYNSPLHF. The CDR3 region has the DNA TGTGCCAGCAGTGAAGGGTACTACTCCTATAATTCACCCCTCCACTTT.

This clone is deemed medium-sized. This CDR3 is CSVVRGGNTEAFF. Here the CDR3 DNA reads TGCAGCGTTGTTAGGGGTGGAAACACTGAAGCTTTCTTT. The rearrangement joins TRBV29-1 to TRBJ1-1; weak D call: TRBD1 (5 bases). CDR3 length: 13 amino acids. Deletions cut 4 bases from V and 2 bases from J, with 11 bases between. Germline CDR1 and CDR2: SQVTM and ANQGSEA.

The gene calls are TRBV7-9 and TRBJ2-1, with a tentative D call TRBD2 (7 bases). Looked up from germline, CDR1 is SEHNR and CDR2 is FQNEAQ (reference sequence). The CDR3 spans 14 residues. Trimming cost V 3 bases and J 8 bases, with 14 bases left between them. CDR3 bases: TGTGCCAGCAGCTTCTCCCGGGGGGCTGATGAGCAGTTCTTC. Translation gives CASSFSRGADEQFF.

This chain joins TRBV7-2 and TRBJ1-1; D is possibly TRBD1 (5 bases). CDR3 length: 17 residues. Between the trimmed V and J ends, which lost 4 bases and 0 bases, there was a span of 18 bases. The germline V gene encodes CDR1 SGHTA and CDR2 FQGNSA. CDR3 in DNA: TGTGCCAGCAGCTCCCCCATTCAGGGTCCAGTGAACACTGAAGCTTTCTTT. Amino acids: CASSSPIQGPVNTEAFF.

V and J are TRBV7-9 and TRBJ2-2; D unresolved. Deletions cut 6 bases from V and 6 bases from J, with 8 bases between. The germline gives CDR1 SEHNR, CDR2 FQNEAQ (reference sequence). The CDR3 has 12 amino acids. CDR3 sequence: CASRAIAGELFF. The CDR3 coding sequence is TGTGCCAGCAGAGCGATAGCCGGGGAGCTGTTTTTT.

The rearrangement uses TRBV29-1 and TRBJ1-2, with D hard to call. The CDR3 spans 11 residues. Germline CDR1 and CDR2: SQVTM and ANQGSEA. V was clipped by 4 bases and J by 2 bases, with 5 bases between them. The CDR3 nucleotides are TGCAGCGTTGGCGGGAACTATGGCTACACCTTC. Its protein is CSVGGNYGYTF.

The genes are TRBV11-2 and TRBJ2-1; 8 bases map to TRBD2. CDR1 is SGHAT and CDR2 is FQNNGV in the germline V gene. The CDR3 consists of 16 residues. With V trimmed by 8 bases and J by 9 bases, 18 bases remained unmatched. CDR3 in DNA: TGTGCCAGCGGCAGAGAAGGGGAAATGAGCGGGAGTGAGCAGTTCTTC. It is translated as CASGREGEMSGSEQFF.

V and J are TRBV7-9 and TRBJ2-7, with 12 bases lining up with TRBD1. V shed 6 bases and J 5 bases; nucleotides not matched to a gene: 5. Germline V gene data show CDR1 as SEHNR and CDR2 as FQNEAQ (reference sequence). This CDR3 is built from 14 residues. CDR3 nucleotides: TGTGCCAGCAGAGCCGGGACAGGGGGCGACGAGCAGTACTTC. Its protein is CASRAGTGGDEQYF.

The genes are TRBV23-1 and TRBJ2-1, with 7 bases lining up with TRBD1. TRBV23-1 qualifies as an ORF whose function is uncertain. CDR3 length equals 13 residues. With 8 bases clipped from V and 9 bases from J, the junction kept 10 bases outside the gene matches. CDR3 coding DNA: TGCGCCAGCCCCCAAGACAGGGCTGGTGAGCAGTTCTTC. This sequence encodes CASPQDRAGEQFF.

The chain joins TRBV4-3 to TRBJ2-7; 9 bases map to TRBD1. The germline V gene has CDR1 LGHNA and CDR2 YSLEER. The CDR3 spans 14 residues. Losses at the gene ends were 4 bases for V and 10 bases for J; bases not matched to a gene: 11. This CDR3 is CASSLNRGQGDQYF. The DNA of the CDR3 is TGCGCCAGCAGCCTCAACAGGGGGCAGGGCGACCAGTACTTC.

CDR3 sequence: CALNTGTVSGANVLTF. CDR3 bases: TGTGCCTTAAACACCGGGACAGTCTCTGGGGCCAACGTCCTGACTTTC. J is TRBJ2-6 and V is TRBV30; TRBD1 agrees at 7 bases. The CDR3 consists of 16 residues. V lost 7 bases, J lost 0 bases, and 9 bases stayed unmatched. Germline-derived CDR1 and CDR2 are GTSNPN and SVGIG (reference sequence).

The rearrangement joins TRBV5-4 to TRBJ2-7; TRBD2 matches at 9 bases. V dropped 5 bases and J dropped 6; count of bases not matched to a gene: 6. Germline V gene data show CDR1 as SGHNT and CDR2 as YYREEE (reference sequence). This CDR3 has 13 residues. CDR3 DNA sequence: TGTGCCAGCAGTCCGGGGCGGGAGGGCGAGCAGTACTTC. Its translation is CASSPGREGEQYF.

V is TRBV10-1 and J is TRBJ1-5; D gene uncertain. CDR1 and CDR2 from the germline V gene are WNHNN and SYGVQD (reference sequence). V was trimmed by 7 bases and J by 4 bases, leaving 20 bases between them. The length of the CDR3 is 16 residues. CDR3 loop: CASTRGRGRGNQPQHF. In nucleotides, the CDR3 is TGCGCCAGCACCCGAGGGCGCGGGAGAGGTAATCAGCCCCAGCATTTT.